These 10 T cell receptor beta chains originate from one sample sequenced in a study of beta chain features in type 1 diabetes. Investigators reverse transcribed all isolated RNA, so they sequenced expressed TCRB transcripts. Data came from immunoSEQ multiplex PCR; TCRdb stores just in-frame clones and leaves some out. Of hundreds of thousands of clones in the sample, around a sixth were seen once. The source material was naive CD4+ T cells from blood. The source is a man in his late teens or twenties in good health.

J is TRBJ2-5 and V is TRBV29-1; D assignment may be TRBD1 or TRBD2 (6 bases each). CDR1 and CDR2 from the germline V gene are SQVTM and ANQGSEA. This CDR3 comprises 12 residues. The chain's CDR3 is CMGGWGPETQYF. The CDR3 DNA is TGCATGGGAGGATGGGGGCCGGAGACCCAGTACTTC.

This clone was seen ten or more times. This chain links TRBV10-3 with TRBJ2-3; perhaps D is TRBD1 or TRBD2 (5 bases each). Trimming pared 8 bases from V and 5 bases from J, leaving 11 bases between. Germline V gene sequence: CDR1 ENHRY, CDR2 SYGVKD. The CDR3 totals 12 residues. The CDR3: CAIGTTRDTQYF. The CDR3, as DNA: TGTGCCATCGGGACCACCAGAGATACGCAGTATTTT.

In its sample, this clone was seen a few times. The rearrangement links TRBV9 to TRBJ2-3; D tentatively fits TRBD1 or TRBD2 (5 bases each). V gave up 3 bases and J gave up 4 bases, with 12 bases separating them. The CDR3 spans 14 residues. Germline CDR1 is SGDLS and CDR2 is YYNGEE. CDR3: CASSGPGRPDTQYF. The CDR3 DNA follows: TGTGCCAGCAGCGGACCGGGACGGCCAGATACGCAGTATTTT. Full variable domain (missing parts from reference TRBV9 and TRBJ2-3): DSGVTQTPKHLITATGQRVTLRCSPRSGDLSVYWYQQSLDQGLQFLIQYYNGEERAKGNILERFSAQQFPDLHSELNLSSLELGDSALYFCASSGPGRPDTQYFGPGTRLTVL.

This clone showed up just a few times. Other DNA sequences in the sample encode the same CDR3. The chain recombines TRBV11-1 with TRBJ2-7, with a weak D call TRBD2 (5 bases). V was clipped by 5 bases and J by 4 bases, with 9 bases between them. This CDR3 is built from 12 residues. Germline-derived CDR1 and CDR2 are SGHAT and FQDESV (reference sequence). The CDR3 sequence is CASSRGAYEQYF. In nucleotides, the CDR3 is TGTGCCAGCAGCCGGGGTGCGTACGAGCAGTACTTC.

This clone was picked up a small number of times. The rearrangement links TRBV29-1 to TRBJ1-1, with D hard to call. CDR1 is SQVTM and CDR2 is ANQGSEA in the germline V gene. V was pared by 7 bases and J by 8 bases, with 5 bases between. This CDR3 is 8 amino acids long. The chain's CDR3 is CSAREAFF. DNA for the CDR3: TGCAGCGCCAGAGAAGCTTTCTTT.

The J gene is TRBJ1-2, the V gene TRBV28, with D unresolved. Germline assignment: CDR1 MDHEN and CDR2 SYDVKM. V was clipped by 2 bases and J by 12 bases, with 10 bases between them. The CDR3 is 11 amino acids. The CDR3 nucleotides are TGTGCCAGCAGTTTACCCACACAACACACCTTC. Protein: CASSLPTQHTF.

The V and J genes are TRBV6-5 and TRBJ1-4, with D unresolved. Germline CDR1 and CDR2: MNHEY and SVGAGI. Between the trimmed V and J ends, which lost 2 bases and 0 bases, there was a span of 4 bases. This CDR3 region has 14 residues. The CDR3 bases are TGTGCCAGCAGTTACGGATCAACTAATGAAAAACTGTTTTTT. Encoded protein: CASSYGSTNEKLFF.

This clone came up a few times. The chain uses TRBV4-2 and TRBJ2-3, with a tentative D call TRBD2 (6 bases). There are 16 residues in the CDR3. V lost 1 base and J 5 bases, leaving 16 bases between the germline ends. Germline loops: CDR1 LGHNA, CDR2 YNFKEQ. The DNA of the CDR3 is TGTGCCAGCAGCCAAGCCGTCGGGAGCTCCAGAGATACGCAGTATTTT. Amino acids: CASSQAVGSSRDTQYF.

This clone was counted a few times. This chain connects TRBV9 to TRBJ1-5; D remains ambiguous. V gave up 0 bases and J gave up 7 bases, with 11 bases separating them. The CDR3 has 14 residues. Germline loops: CDR1 SGDLS, CDR2 YYNGEE. CDR3: CASSVAAESQPQHF. DNA for the CDR3: TGTGCCAGCAGCGTAGCGGCAGAGTCCCAGCCCCAGCATTTT.

Only a few counts were recorded for this clone. This sequence joins TRBV20-1 and TRBJ2-1; 7 nucleotides match TRBD2. This CDR3 spans 11 amino acids. Germline values: CDR1 DFQATT, CDR2 SNEGSKA (reference sequence). The J segment lost 8 bases and the V segment lost 2 bases, leaving 0 bases of the junction unmatched. For the CDR3, the DNA is TGCAGTGCTAGAAGCGGGGATGAGCAGTTCTTC. Its translation is CSARSGDEQFF.